The rows below give T cell receptor beta chains drawn from one sample of a study of blood T cell repertoires in COVID-19. Sequencing used immunoSEQ multiplex PCR; TCRdb keeps in-frame clones, though not all of them. The table has about 61,000 clones, approximately 88% seen once. The sequenced sample was peripheral blood. Receptor source: a human donor in a cohort sampled during active COVID-19. The CDR3 runs from the conserved cysteine through the conserved F or W. The order of the fields is J gene, V gene, D gene, CDR3 DNA, CDR3 protein. D genes are given only for firm matches.

j_call: TRBJ2-7
v_call: TRBV12-3/TRBV12-4
d_call: TRBD2
cdr3_nt: TGTGCCGTAAGACTAGCGGGGACCTACGAGCAGTACTTC
cdr3_aa: CAVRLAGTYEQYF

j_call: TRBJ2-7
v_call: TRBV29-1
d_call: TRBD1
cdr3_nt: TGCAGCGCGGGACAGGCGTACGAGCAGTACTTC
cdr3_aa: CSAGQAYEQYF

j_call: TRBJ2-5
v_call: TRBV6-6
d_call: -
cdr3_nt: TGTGCCAGCAGTTACCCACAGGGAACCCCCCAAGAGACCCAGTACTTC
cdr3_aa: CASSYPQGTPQETQYF

j_call: TRBJ2-5
v_call: TRBV7-9
d_call: -
cdr3_nt: TGTGCCAGCAGCCCACAACAGGCCCCAGAGACCCAGTACTTC
cdr3_aa: CASSPQQAPETQYF

j_call: TRBJ2-1
v_call: TRBV9
d_call: -
cdr3_nt: TGTGCCAGCAGCGTATCCGGACTCATAACCTACAATGAGCAGTTCTTC
cdr3_aa: CASSVSGLITYNEQFF

j_call: TRBJ1-5
v_call: TRBV6-6
d_call: -
cdr3_nt: TGTGCCAGCGAAGCGGGGGTCTCAGGGCAGCCCCAGCATTTT
cdr3_aa: CASEAGVSGQPQHF

j_call: TRBJ2-7
v_call: TRBV2
d_call: -
cdr3_nt: TGTGCCAGCAGTGTCCAACAGTTCTACGAGCAGTACTTC
cdr3_aa: CASSVQQFYEQYF

j_call: TRBJ2-3
v_call: TRBV2
d_call: TRBD2
cdr3_nt: TGTGCCAGCAGATCTACGGGGGGAAGCACAGATACGCAGTATTTT
cdr3_aa: CASRSTGGSTDTQYF

j_call: TRBJ1-6
v_call: TRBV5-1
d_call: TRBD1
cdr3_nt: TGCGCCAGCAGCCCCGCCGGGACAGGGGTGGAATCACCCCTCCACTTT
cdr3_aa: CASSPAGTGVESPLHF

j_call: TRBJ1-2
v_call: TRBV6-2/TRBV6-3
d_call: TRBD1
cdr3_nt: TGTGCCAGCAGCCCCACCCGACAGGGTAACTATGGCTACACCTTC
cdr3_aa: CASSPTRQGNYGYTF

j_call: TRBJ2-2
v_call: TRBV9
d_call: TRBD1
cdr3_nt: TGTGCCAGCAGGGGGACTGGACAGGGTAACACCGGGGAGCTGTTTTTT
cdr3_aa: CASRGTGQGNTGELFF

j_call: TRBJ1-5
v_call: TRBV19
d_call: -
cdr3_nt: TGTGCCAGTAGTTCACGACACCAGTATAGCAATCAGCCCCAGCATTTT
cdr3_aa: CASSSRHQYSNQPQHF

j_call: TRBJ2-1
v_call: TRBV7-9
d_call: TRBD2
cdr3_nt: TGTGCCAGCAGCTCCTCGCTAACTAGCGGGGCGTACAATGAGCAGTTCTTC
cdr3_aa: CASSSSLTSGAYNEQFF